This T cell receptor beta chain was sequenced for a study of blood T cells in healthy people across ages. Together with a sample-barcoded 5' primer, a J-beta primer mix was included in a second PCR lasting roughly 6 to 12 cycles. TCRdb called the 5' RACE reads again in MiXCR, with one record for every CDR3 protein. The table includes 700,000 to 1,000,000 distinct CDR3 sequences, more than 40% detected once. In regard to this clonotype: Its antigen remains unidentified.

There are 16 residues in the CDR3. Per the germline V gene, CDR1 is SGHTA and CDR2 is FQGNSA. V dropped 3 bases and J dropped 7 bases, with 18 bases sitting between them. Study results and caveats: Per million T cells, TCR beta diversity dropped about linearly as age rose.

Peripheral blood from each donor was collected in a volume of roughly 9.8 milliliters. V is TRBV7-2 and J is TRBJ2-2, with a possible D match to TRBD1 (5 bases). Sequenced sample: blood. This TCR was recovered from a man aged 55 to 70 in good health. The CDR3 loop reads CASSLGLLGASGELFF. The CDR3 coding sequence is TGTGCCAGCAGCTTGGGGCTTCTAGGTGCGAGCGGGGAGCTGTTTTTT.